This T cell receptor beta chain derives from a study of response to subunit inactivated influenza vaccine. TCRdb re-derived calls from the RT-PCR reads in MiXCR, one entry per CDR3 protein. The sample has about 540,000 distinct CDR3 sequences, approximately 20% seen once; the top ten hold 2.5% to 3%. Germline assignment: CDR1 SGDLS and CDR2 YYNGEE. Trimming removed 0 bases at V and 1 base at J, with 9 bases between. This CDR3 contains 15 residues. There are a few counts of this clonotype. These data were also filed under a second study, of T cells expressing NK-cell markers. Per that study: What made the TCR beta cDNA was 5'RACE template switching with UMIs.

V and J are TRBV9 and TRBJ2-3; D unclear. The starting material was CD4+ T cells sorted from PBMCs, obtained roughly 12 days after vaccination. The sequence was collected from a man aged 50-60 years who received an inactivated influenza vaccine. This CDR3 reads CASSVGLGRTDTQYF. The CDR3 bases are TGTGCCAGCAGCGTAGGGCTAGGACGCACAGATACGCAGTATTTT.